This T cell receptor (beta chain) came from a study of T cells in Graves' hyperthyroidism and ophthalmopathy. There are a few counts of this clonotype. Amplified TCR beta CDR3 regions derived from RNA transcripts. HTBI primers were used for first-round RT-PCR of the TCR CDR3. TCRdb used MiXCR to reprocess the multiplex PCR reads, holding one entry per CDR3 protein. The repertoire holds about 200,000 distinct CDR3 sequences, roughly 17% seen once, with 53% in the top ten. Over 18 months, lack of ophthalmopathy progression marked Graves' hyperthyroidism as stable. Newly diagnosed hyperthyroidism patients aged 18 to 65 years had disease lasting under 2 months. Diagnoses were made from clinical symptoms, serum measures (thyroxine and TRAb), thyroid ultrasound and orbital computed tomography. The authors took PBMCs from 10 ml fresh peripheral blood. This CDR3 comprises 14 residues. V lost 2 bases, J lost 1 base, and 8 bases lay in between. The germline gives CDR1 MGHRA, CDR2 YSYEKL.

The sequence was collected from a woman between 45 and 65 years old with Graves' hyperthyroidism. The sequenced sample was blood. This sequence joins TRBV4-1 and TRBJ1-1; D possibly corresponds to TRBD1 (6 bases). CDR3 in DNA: TGCGCCAGCAGCCAACAGGGGAAGAACACTGAAGCTTTCTTT. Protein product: CASSQQGKNTEAFF.